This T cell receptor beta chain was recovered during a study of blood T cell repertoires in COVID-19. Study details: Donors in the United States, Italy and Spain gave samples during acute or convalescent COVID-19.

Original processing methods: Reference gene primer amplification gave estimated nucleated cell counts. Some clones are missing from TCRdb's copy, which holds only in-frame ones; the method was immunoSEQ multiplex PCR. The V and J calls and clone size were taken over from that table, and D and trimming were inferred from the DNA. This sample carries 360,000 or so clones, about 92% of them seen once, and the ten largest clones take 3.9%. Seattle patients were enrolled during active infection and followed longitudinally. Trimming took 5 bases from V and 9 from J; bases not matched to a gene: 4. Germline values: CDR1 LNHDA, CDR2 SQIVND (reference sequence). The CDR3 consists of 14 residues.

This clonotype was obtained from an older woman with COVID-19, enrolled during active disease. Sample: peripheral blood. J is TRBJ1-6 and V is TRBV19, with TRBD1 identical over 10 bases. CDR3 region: CASSLGQGGSPLHF. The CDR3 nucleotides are TGTGCCAGTAGTCTTGGACAGGGGGGTTCACCCCTCCACTTT.